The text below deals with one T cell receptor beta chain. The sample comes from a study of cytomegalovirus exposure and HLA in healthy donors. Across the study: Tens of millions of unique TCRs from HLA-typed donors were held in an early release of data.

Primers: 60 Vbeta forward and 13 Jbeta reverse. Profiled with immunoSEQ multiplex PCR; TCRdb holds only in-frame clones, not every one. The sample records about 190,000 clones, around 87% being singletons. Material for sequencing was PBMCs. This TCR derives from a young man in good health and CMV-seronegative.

CDR3 sequence: CASSLSRGEKLFF. In nucleotides, the CDR3 is TGTGCCAGCAGTTTATCTCGGGGTGAAAAACTGTTTTTT. This chain connects TRBV27 to TRBJ1-4; D call uncertain. Germline assignment: CDR1 MNHEY and CDR2 SMNVEV (reference sequence). The CDR3 totals 13 residues. V lost 0 bases, J lost 7 bases, and 6 bases lay in between.